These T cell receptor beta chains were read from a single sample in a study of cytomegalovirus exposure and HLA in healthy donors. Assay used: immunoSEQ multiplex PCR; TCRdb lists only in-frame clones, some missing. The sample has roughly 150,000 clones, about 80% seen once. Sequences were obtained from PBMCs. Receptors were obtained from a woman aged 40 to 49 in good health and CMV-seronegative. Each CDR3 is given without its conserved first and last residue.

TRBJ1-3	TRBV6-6	ASSYLAGFSGNTIY
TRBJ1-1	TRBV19	ASSYGQVAMNTEAF
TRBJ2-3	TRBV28	ASSPSRDTQY
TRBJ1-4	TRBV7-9	ASSLGQATNEKLF
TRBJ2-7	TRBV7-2	ASSQLAGSEQY
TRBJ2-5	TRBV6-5	ASSRGRGETQY
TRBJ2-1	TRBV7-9	ASSLWGGSSYNEQF
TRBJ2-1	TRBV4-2	ASSQEGSGGSIHEQF
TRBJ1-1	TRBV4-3	ASSQDQGLGTEAF
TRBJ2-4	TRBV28	FRDSAFKNIQY
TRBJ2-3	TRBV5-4	ASSLGAGTDTQY
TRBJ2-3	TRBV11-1	ASSLETSNSDTQY
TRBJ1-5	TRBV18	ASSPLQVGNQPQH
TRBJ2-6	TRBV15	ATSSMSAGANGLT
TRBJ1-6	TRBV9	ASSVAAGGNSPLH
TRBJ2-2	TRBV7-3	ASSTTGTGELF
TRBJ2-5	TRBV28	ASRPRLAGFQETQY
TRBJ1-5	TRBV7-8	ASSPDRVYSNQPQH
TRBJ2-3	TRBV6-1	ASDTRTSGTDTQY
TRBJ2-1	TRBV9	ASSVAGLANEQF
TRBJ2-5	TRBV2	ASNPRAQETQY
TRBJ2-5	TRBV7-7	ASSWLAGLQETQY
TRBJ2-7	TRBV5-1	ASSLGTGGAGDEQY
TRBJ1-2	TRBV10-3	AISERSGVWGYT
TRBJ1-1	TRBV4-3	ASSHEPGGTEAF
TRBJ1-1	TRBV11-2	ASSHPWWDRGTTEAF
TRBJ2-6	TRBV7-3	ASNQPGTGHSGANGLT
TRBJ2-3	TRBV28	ASSQRDTQY
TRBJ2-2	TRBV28	ASSLARGTGELF
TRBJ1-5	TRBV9	ASSVGQGGNQPQH
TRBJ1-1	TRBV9	ASSPTHPGSNTEAF
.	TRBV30	AWSGKVSSGDPYEQY
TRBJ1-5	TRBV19	ASSKQGVRNQPQH
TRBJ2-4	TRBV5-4	ASSLSGSNIQY
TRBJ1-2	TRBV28	ASSETGAVYGYT
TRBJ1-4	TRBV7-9	ASSPPTEKLF
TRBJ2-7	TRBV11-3	ASSHGSPSVKQY
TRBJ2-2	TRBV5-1	ASQINGLAAGELF
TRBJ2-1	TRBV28	ASIGRERPRGIYNEQF
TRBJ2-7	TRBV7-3	ASSLDRGEYYEQY
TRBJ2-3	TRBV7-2	ASSSTSGATDTQY
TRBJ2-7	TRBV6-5	ASSYGQSSLVYEQY
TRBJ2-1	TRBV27	ASGRTGPNEQF
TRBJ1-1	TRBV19	ASSIGGQWGMAEAF